A single sample is the source of the 5 T cell receptor beta chains below, sequenced in a study of CD8+ T cells in alopecia areata. As to treatment: oral pan-JAK inhibitor, 5-10 mg twice daily. The authors extracted RNA and reverse transcribed it into cDNA as the sequencing template. The method was immunoSEQ multiplex PCR; TCRdb's version includes in-frame clones alone and lacks a portion of them. The table records roughly 190,000 clones, just under 65% of them present only once. The sample here was CD4+ T cells sorted from blood, taken at roughly week 49, from a patient treated with tofacitinib. These receptors all stem from a human donor with alopecia areata.

V is TRBV27 and J is TRBJ2-5; 14 bases are shared with TRBD2. This CDR3 comprises 17 residues. Trimming removed 5 bases from V and 4 bases from J; junction bases left unmatched: 9. CDR1 and CDR2 (germline): MNHEY, SMNVEV (reference sequence). The CDR3 spells CASSPGTSGGFGETQYF. CDR3 nucleotides: TGTGCCAGCAGTCCAGGGACTAGCGGGGGATTCGGAGAGACCCAGTACTTC.

V and J are TRBV29-1 and TRBJ2-5; tentatively, D is TRBD1 or TRBD2 (5 bases each). Germline assignment: CDR1 SQVTM and CDR2 ANQGSEA. Trimming removed 3 bases from V and 4 bases from J, with 9 bases in between. This CDR3 region has 12 residues. This CDR3 reads CSVEPGGETQYF. As DNA, the CDR3 is TGCAGCGTTGAGCCTGGGGGAGAGACCCAGTACTTC.

V gene TRBV30 combines with J gene TRBJ1-4; D is undetermined. Germline values: CDR1 GTSNPN, CDR2 SVGIG (reference sequence). The CDR3 is made up of 13 amino acids. Trimming removed 0 bases at V and 8 bases at J, with 10 bases between. CDR3 in amino acids: CAWSVYSSEKLFF. The CDR3 coding sequence is TGTGCCTGGAGTGTTTATTCTAGCGAAAAACTGTTTTTT.

The chain carries TRBV6-5 and TRBJ1-2; possible D gene TRBD1, 6 bases. Germline-derived CDR1 and CDR2 are MNHEY and SVGAGI. The CDR3 is 15 residues long. The V end lost 1 base, the J end lost 2 bases, and 11 bases lay between the germline ends. The CDR3 region has the DNA TGTGCCAGCAGTTACTTGACAGGAGGCAACTATGGCTACACCTTC. Translating it yields CASSYLTGGNYGYTF.

The rearrangement joins TRBV7-2 to TRBJ2-7, with D maybe TRBD1 (6 bases). Trimming took 5 bases from V and 3 from J, leaving 17 bases between them. CDR1 is SGHTA, CDR2 FQGNSA, per germline. This CDR3 has 15 amino acids. The CDR3 DNA sequence: TGTGCCAGCAGCCCGTCTAGACAGGTGAACTACGAGCAGTACTTC. Translated, it gives CASSPSRQVNYEQYF.